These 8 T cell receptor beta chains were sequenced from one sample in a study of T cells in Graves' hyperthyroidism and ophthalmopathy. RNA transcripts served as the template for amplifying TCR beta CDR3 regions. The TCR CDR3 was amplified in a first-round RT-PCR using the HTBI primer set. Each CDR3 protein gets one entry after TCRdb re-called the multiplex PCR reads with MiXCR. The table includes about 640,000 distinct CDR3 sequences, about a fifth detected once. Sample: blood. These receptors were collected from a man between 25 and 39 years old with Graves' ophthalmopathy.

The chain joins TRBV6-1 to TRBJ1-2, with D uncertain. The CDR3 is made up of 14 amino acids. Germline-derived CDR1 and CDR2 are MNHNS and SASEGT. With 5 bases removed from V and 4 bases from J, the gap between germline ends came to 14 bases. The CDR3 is CASSTQEEVYGYTF. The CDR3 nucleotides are TGTGCCAGCAGTACGCAGGAGGAGGTCTATGGCTACACCTTC.

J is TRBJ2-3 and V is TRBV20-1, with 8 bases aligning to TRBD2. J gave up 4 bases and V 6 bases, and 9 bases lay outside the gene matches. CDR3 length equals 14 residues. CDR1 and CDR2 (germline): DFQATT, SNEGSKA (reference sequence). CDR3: CSARSGSSSDTQYF. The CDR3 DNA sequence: TGCAGTGCCAGGAGCGGGAGTAGCTCAGATACGCAGTATTTT.

The CDR3 DNA is TGTGCCAGCAGCCAAGACCTTCGGGGGTCCAATGAGCAGTTCTTC. It encodes CASSQDLRGSNEQFF. The genes are TRBV3-1 and TRBJ2-1; a weak D match, TRBD2 (6 bases). V gave up 0 bases and J gave up 6 bases, with 12 bases separating them. The CDR3 loop spans 15 amino acids. CDR1 is LGHDT and CDR2 is YNNKEL in the germline V gene (reference sequence).

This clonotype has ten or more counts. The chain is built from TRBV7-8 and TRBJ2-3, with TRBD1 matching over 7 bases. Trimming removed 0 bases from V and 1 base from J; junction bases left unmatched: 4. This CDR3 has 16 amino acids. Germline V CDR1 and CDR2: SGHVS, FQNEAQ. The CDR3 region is CASSLANRGGTDTQYF. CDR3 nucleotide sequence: TGTGCCAGCAGCTTAGCGAACAGGGGCGGCACAGATACGCAGTATTTT. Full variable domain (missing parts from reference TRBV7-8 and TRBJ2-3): GAGVSQSPRYKVAKRGQDVALRCDPISGHVSLFWYQQALGQGPEFLTYFQNEAQLDKSGLPSDRFFAERPEGSVSTLKIQRTQQEDSAVYLCASSLANRGGTDTQYFGPGTRLTVL.

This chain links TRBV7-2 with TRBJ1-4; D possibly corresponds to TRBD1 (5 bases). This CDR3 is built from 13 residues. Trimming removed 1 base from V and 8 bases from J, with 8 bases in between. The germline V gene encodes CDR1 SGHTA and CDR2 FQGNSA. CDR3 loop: CASSLGRVEKLFF. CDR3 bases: TGTGCCAGCAGCTTAGGCAGGGTGGAAAAACTGTTTTTT.

The CDR3 coding sequence is TGTGCCAGCACTCCATCCCAGGGGGCCCACAATGAGCAGTTCTTC. Its protein is CASTPSQGAHNEQFF. The chain uses TRBV6-1 and TRBJ2-1, with 8 bases matching TRBD1. The CDR3 is made up of 15 amino acids. After removal of 7 bases from V and 5 bases from J, the junction contained 10 bases not matched to a gene. Looked up from germline, CDR1 is MNHNS and CDR2 is SASEGT.

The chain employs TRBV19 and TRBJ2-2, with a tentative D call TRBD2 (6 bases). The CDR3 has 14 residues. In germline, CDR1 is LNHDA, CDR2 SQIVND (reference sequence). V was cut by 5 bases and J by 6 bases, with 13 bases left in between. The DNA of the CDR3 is TGTGCCAGTAGTGGGGACTTGGGGTCCGGGGAGCTGTTTTTT. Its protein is CASSGDLGSGELFF.

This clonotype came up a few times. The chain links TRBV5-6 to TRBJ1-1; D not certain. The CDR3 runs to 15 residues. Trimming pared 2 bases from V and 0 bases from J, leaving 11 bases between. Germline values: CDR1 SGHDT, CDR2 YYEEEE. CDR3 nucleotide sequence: TGTGCCAGCAGCTTAGGTAATCGGATGAACACTGAAGCTTTCTTT. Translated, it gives CASSLGNRMNTEAFF.